This T cell receptor (beta chain) appears in the sequencing data of a study of blood T cells in healthy people across ages. Study-wide context: Template switching caught about one barcoded beta molecule for each two T cells. Study findings and constraints: Unknown CMV status may confound age-related changes in expanded clones. With naive T cell percentage, TCR beta diversity showed a strong correlation.

For the second PCR, which ran for 7 to 11 cycles, a sample-barcoded 5' primer and a J-beta primer mix were used. TCRdb used MiXCR to reprocess the 5' RACE reads, holding one entry per CDR3 protein. The sample lists roughly 680,000 distinct CDR3 sequences; around 21% were seen once. This clonotype appeared a few times. No antigen is known for it. CDR3 size: 13 residues. Germline V lookup: CDR1 SGHRS, CDR2 YFSETQ. Trimming removed 0 bases at V and 6 bases at J, with 4 bases between. Samples each yielded at least 6 micrograms of total RNA. The source is a man in his 70s in good health. The sample comprised blood. This chain uses TRBV5-1 with TRBJ1-6; D call uncertain. Written as DNA, the CDR3 is TGCGCCAGCAGCTTGGAGAGTAATTCACCCCTCCACTTT. Amino acid sequence: CASSLESNSPLHF. Looking up the rest from reference TRBV5-1 and TRBJ1-6 gives the full variable domain: KAGVTQTPRYLIKTRGQQVTLSCSPISGHRSVSWYQQTPGQGLQFLFEYFSETQRNKGNFPGRFSGRQFSNSRSEMNVSTLELGDSALYLCASSLESNSPLHFGNGTRLTVT.